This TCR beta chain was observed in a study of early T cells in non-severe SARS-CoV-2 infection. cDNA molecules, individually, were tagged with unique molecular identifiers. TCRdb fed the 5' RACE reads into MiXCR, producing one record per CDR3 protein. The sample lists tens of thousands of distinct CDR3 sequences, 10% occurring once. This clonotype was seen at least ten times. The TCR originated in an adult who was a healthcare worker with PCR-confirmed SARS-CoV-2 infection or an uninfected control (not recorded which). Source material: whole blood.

CDR3 sequence: CASSSRGRDPQETQYF. The CDR3 nucleotides read TGTGCCAGCAGCTCCAGGGGGCGCGACCCTCAAGAGACCCAGTACTTC. This chain links TRBV5-4 with TRBJ2-5; 8 bases line up with TRBD1. The germline gives CDR1 SGHNT, CDR2 YYREEE (reference sequence). CDR3 length: 16 residues. V dropped 3 bases and J dropped 2; count of bases not matched to a gene: 9.